This TCR beta chain is from a study of glioma-infiltrating T cells after dendritic cell vaccination. The wider study: Dendritic cell vaccination trial patients had either newly diagnosed or recurrent glioblastoma.

Only patients with spare fresh-frozen tumor and over two years of follow-up were included. PBMC sampling occurred before vaccination, two weeks after the third dose, and at progression. Germline V gives CDR1 MGHDK, CDR2 SYGVNS. The CDR3 totals 13 residues. V lost 3 bases, J lost 8 bases, and 11 bases lay in between. The PCR used 60 V beta and 13 J beta primers. Profiled with immunoSEQ multiplex PCR; TCRdb holds only in-frame clones, not every one. Here the sample spans 80,000 to 100,000 clones, 75% to 85% being singletons. Here the sequenced sample was blood, taken before dendritic cell vaccination. The origin of this receptor is a human donor with glioblastoma. The V and J genes are TRBV25-1 and TRBJ1-3; D remains ambiguous. The CDR3 sequence is CASSELSRDTIYF. The CDR3 DNA follows: TGTGCCAGCAGTGAGTTATCTAGAGACACCATATATTTT.